A single sample is the source of the 5 T cell receptor beta chains below, sequenced in a study of T-cell memory formation after mild COVID-19. TCRdb reprocessed the 5' RACE reads via MiXCR and lists one record per CDR3 protein. This repertoire shows fewer than 450,000 distinct CDR3 sequences, 24% found once; its top ten account for about 8.7%. What was sequenced was PBMCs or a T cell subset sorted from them (not recorded which). All receptors derive from an adult woman who had mild COVID-19 (a few samples of this study predate the infection). Cell type and time point are not known.

The chain carries TRBV6-5 and TRBJ1-1; D is unclear. V lost 8 bases and J lost 6, with 19 bases in between. The CDR3 extends over 14 amino acids. From germline, CDR1 is MNHEY and CDR2 SVGAGI. For the CDR3, the DNA is TGTGCCAGCCAGCTTACCCTGGATTTCCCTGAAGCTTTCTTT. Encoded protein: CASQLTLDFPEAFF.

In its sample, this clonotype was seen a few times. This chain links TRBV9 with TRBJ2-1; D remains unclear. The germline V and J ends were trimmed by 6 bases and 7 bases, with 14 bases remaining between them. This CDR3 spans 13 amino acids. Germline loops: CDR1 SGDLS, CDR2 YYNGEE. The CDR3 region is CASNGGVWNEQFF. The CDR3 region has the DNA TGTGCCAGCAATGGCGGAGTGTGGAATGAGCAGTTCTTC.

This chain connects TRBV4-1 to TRBJ2-3, with 10 bases identical to TRBD2. The CDR3 is 17 amino acids. Germline trimming cut 4 bases from V and 3 bases from J; bases unmatched to any gene: 10. Germline V gene lookup returns CDR1 MGHRA and CDR2 YSYEKL. CDR3 sequence: CASSPLKASGGTDTQYF. CDR3 nucleotide sequence: TGCGCCAGCAGCCCCCTTAAGGCTAGCGGGGGAACAGATACGCAGTATTTT.

This clonotype was detected a few times. The V call is TRBV4-1, the J call TRBJ2-3, with D possibly TRBD1 on 6 matching bases. With 4 bases removed from V and 4 bases from J, the gap between germline ends came to 12 bases. CDR1 MGHRA and CDR2 YSYEKL come from the germline V gene. This CDR3 has 14 amino acids. In DNA form, the CDR3 reads TGCGCCAGCAGCCCGGGTCAGGGGTCAGATACGCAGTATTTT. As protein: CASSPGQGSDTQYF.

This chain connects TRBV4-2 to TRBJ1-2; no clear D. CDR3 length equals 13 residues. V lost 4 bases, J lost 8 bases, and 14 bases lay in between. Germline loops: CDR1 LGHNA, CDR2 YNFKEQ. The chain's CDR3 is CASSPGTMAGYTF. The CDR3 nucleotides read TGTGCCAGCAGCCCTGGCACAATGGCCGGCTACACCTTC.